The 10 T cell receptor beta chains listed next were all sequenced from one sample in a study of shared clonotypes between healthy human individuals. Repertoires were generated with immunoSEQ multiplex PCR, while TCRdb's copy carries only in-frame clones and drops some. Among some 2.1 million clones, 85% to 95% were seen once, and the ten largest hold about 1.1%. Naive CD8 cells lacked CD45RO and underwent positive selection for CCR7, leaving out terminally differentiated effector memory CD45RA+ cells. The sample taken for sequencing was naive CD8+ T cells sorted from blood. The source is a man between 18 and 29 years old in good health.

Notes on this clone: This sample includes further DNA sequences coding for the same CDR3. The chain couples TRBV27 to TRBJ2-7; D call uncertain. The CDR3 is made up of 13 amino acids. Trimming shortened V by 2 bases and J by 0 bases, and 5 bases separated the two germline ends. CDR1 and CDR2 (germline): MNHEY, SMNVEV (reference sequence). Here the CDR3 DNA reads TGTGCCAGCAGTTTAGGGATCTCCTACGAGCAGTACTTC. This translates into CASSLGISYEQYF.

V is TRBV5-1 and J is TRBJ2-2; 9 bases are a match to TRBD1. The CDR3 length is 16 residues. The V segment lost 3 bases and the J segment 7 bases; nucleotides outside the gene matches: 10. Germline V gene data show CDR1 as SGHRS and CDR2 as YFSETQ. The CDR3 DNA follows: TGCGCCAGCAGCTCCGGTACAGGGGGCGCGGGCGGGGAGCTGTTTTTT. It yields the protein CASSSGTGGAGGELFF.

This chain joins TRBV28 and TRBJ1-5, with D uncertain. V lost 7 bases and J 3 bases, leaving 13 bases between the germline ends. From germline, CDR1 is MDHEN and CDR2 SYDVKM. The CDR3 extends over 14 amino acids. The CDR3 protein is CASTQMVLNQPQHF. As DNA, the CDR3 is TGTGCCAGCACCCAGATGGTCCTCAATCAGCCCCAGCATTTT.

The chain links TRBV7-2 to TRBJ1-1; TRBD1 aligns across 8 bases. V was pared by 6 bases and J by 7 bases, with 4 bases of the junction left unmatched. Germline values: CDR1 SGHTA, CDR2 FQGNSA. This CDR3 region has 12 residues. CDR3 nucleotides: TGTGCCAGCAGTTCAGGGGGCGGTGAAGCTTTCTTT. This translates into CASSSGGGEAFF.

The chain employs TRBV5-6 and TRBJ2-5, with D tentatively TRBD2 (5 bases). The CDR3 is made up of 16 amino acids. V gave up 2 bases and J gave up 0 bases, with 14 bases separating them. CDR1 and CDR2 (germline): SGHDT, YYEEEE. The CDR3, as DNA: TGTGCCAGCAGCTTCGGGGTGACGGAGTACCAAGAGACCCAGTACTTC. This codes for CASSFGVTEYQETQYF.

The chain is built from TRBV4-3 and TRBJ2-1, with a tentative D call TRBD1 (6 bases). This CDR3 is 15 amino acids long. CDR1 is LGHNA, CDR2 YSLEER, per germline. Trimming took off 0 bases at V and 8 bases at J, with 14 bases between the two ends. Here the CDR3 DNA reads TGCGCCAGCAGCCAAGATCATAGCAGGGGCTATGAGCAGTTCTTC. Encoded protein: CASSQDHSRGYEQFF.

The rearrangement links TRBV6-1 to TRBJ1-6; the D gene is possibly TRBD1 (6 bases). The CDR3 is 16 amino acids. V lost 4 bases to trimming and J lost 2 bases, with 12 bases between them. The germline gives CDR1 MNHNS, CDR2 SASEGT. This CDR3 is CASSVGGQAYNSPLHF. The DNA of the CDR3 is TGTGCCAGCAGTGTGGGGGGACAAGCCTATAATTCACCCCTCCACTTT.

This sequence joins TRBV25-1 and TRBJ1-5; no definite D call. The CDR3 sequence is 12 residues long. V was trimmed by 8 bases and J by 0 bases, leaving 5 bases between them. Germline V CDR1 and CDR2: MGHDK, SYGVNS. This chain's CDR3 is CASRHSNQPQHF. In DNA, the CDR3 is TGTGCCAGCCGCCATAGCAATCAGCCCCAGCATTTT.

Only one count was recorded for this clone. The genes are TRBV7-6 and TRBJ1-1, with TRBD1 identical over 7 bases. This CDR3 region has 14 residues. The V gene end was trimmed by 3 bases and the J gene end by 1 base; junction bases not matched to a gene: 2. In germline, CDR1 is SGHVS, CDR2 FNYEAQ. DNA for the CDR3: TGTGCCAGCAGCTTGGGACAGTCGAACACTGAAGCTTTCTTT. As protein: CASSLGQSNTEAFF.

The chain employs TRBV6-6 and TRBJ2-3; possible D gene TRBD2, 5 bases. This CDR3 spans 14 amino acids. CDR1 is MNHNY and CDR2 is SVGAGI in the germline V gene (reference sequence). Trimming left V 5 bases short and J 6 bases short, with 15 bases between. The CDR3 DNA follows: TGTGCCAGCAGTAAAGGACTCGAAAGGGATACGCAGTATTTT. This sequence encodes CASSKGLERDTQYF.